This is a list of T cell receptor beta chains from one sample in a study of OX40 agonist ivuxolimab in advanced cancers. Clones were sequenced by immunoSEQ multiplex PCR, and TCRdb holds only the in-frame ones, with some missing. The data contain tens of thousands of clones, approximately 92% of them singletons. The starting material was CD4+ or CD8+ T cells sorted from blood, obtained in a trial of the OX40 agonist ivuxolimab. These receptors were obtained from an adult with an advanced solid tumor such as melanoma, head and neck, liver or kidney cancer. Each CDR3 is given with its conserved first and last residue. A D gene is named only where the DNA matches it firmly. The size entry is marked missing in some rows and otherwise reads once, few, many or a size class.

v_call: TRBV30
clone_size: NA
d_call: TRBD1
j_call: TRBJ2-5
cdr3_nt: TGTGCCTGGAGTGTACCTGGGGCACAGGGGGCGAGAGAGACCCAGTACTTC
cdr3_aa: CAWSVPGAQGARETQYF

v_call: TRBV5-3
clone_size: few
d_call: TRBD2
j_call: TRBJ2-1
cdr3_nt: TGTGCCAGAAGCTTCCCCACTAGCGGGACCTACAATGAGCAGTTCTTC
cdr3_aa: CARSFPTSGTYNEQFF

v_call: TRBV30
clone_size: NA
d_call: NA
j_call: TRBJ1-4
cdr3_nt: TGTGCCTGGAGTGGTTCGGTATCGGCGGCTAATGAAAAACTGTTTTTT
cdr3_aa: CAWSGSVSAANEKLFF

v_call: TRBV25-1
clone_size: NA
d_call: TRBD1
j_call: TRBJ2-6
cdr3_nt: TGTGCCAGCAGTGGAAGGGGGCTCTTGGTAACTGGGGCCAACGTCCTGACTTTC
cdr3_aa: CASSGRGLLVTGANVLTF

v_call: TRBV4-3
clone_size: NA
d_call: NA
j_call: TRBJ2-1
cdr3_nt: TGCGCCAGCAGCCAAGAGATCGGGGCGCTGGGCAATGAGCAGTTCTTC
cdr3_aa: CASSQEIGALGNEQFF

v_call: TRBV6-5
clone_size: NA
d_call: NA
j_call: TRBJ1-4
cdr3_nt: TGTGCCAGCAGTTACCGGGCGTCCACTAATGAAAAACTGTTTTTT
cdr3_aa: CASSYRASTNEKLFF

v_call: TRBV4-1
clone_size: NA
d_call: NA
j_call: TRBJ1-5
cdr3_nt: TGCGCCAGCAGCCAAGGGCCACAGGAAAATCAGCCCCAGCATTTT
cdr3_aa: CASSQGPQENQPQHF

v_call: TRBV11-3
clone_size: NA
d_call: NA
j_call: TRBJ2-3
cdr3_nt: TGTGCCAGCAGTCGCAACTCACTTGGACTACGCCCTTATACGCAGTATTTT
cdr3_aa: CASSRNSLGLRPYTQYF

v_call: TRBV5-1
clone_size: NA
d_call: NA
j_call: TRBJ2-5
cdr3_nt: TGCGCCAGCAGCACCGTTAGCGGTCGAGAGACCCAGTACTTC
cdr3_aa: CASSTVSGRETQYF

v_call: TRBV6-5
clone_size: NA
d_call: NA
j_call: TRBJ1-1
cdr3_nt: TGTGCCAGCAGAGATGACGGGACACGGAACGCTTTCTTT
cdr3_aa: CASRDDGTRNAFF

v_call: TRBV11-1
clone_size: NA
d_call: NA
j_call: TRBJ2-1
cdr3_nt: TGTGCCAGCAGCTTCTCCTCCTTTACCTACAATGAGCAGTTCTTC
cdr3_aa: CASSFSSFTYNEQFF

v_call: TRBV10-2
clone_size: NA
d_call: NA
j_call: TRBJ1-5
cdr3_nt: TGCGCCAGCAGTGAGTCGGGCAGTTATAGCAATCAGCCCCAGCATTTT
cdr3_aa: CASSESGSYSNQPQHF

v_call: TRBV15
clone_size: once
d_call: TRBD1
j_call: TRBJ2-3
cdr3_nt: TGTGCCACCAGCAGGAGGACAGGGATTGTCACAGATACGCAGTATTTT
cdr3_aa: CATSRRTGIVTDTQYF

v_call: TRBV5-4
clone_size: NA
d_call: TRBD2
j_call: TRBJ2-3
cdr3_nt: TGTGCCAGCAGCTTGGAGGGACTAGCGGCTAGCACAGATACGCAGTATTTT
cdr3_aa: CASSLEGLAASTDTQYF

v_call: TRBV5-4
clone_size: NA
d_call: TRBD1
j_call: TRBJ2-5
cdr3_nt: TGTGCCAGCAGCTCGACAGGGGGGCAGGAGACCCAGTACTTC
cdr3_aa: CASSSTGGQETQYF

v_call: TRBV28
clone_size: once
d_call: TRBD1
j_call: TRBJ1-5
cdr3_nt: TGTGCCAGCAGTTTTAGGACAGGGGGCAGTCAGCCCCAGCATTTT
cdr3_aa: CASSFRTGGSQPQHF

v_call: TRBV5-1
clone_size: NA
d_call: NA
j_call: TRBJ2-1
cdr3_nt: TGCGCCAGCAGTGGCATACTGAGCTCCTACAATGAGCAGTTCTTC
cdr3_aa: CASSGILSSYNEQFF

v_call: TRBV5-4
clone_size: NA
d_call: TRBD1
j_call: TRBJ2-3
cdr3_nt: TGTGCCAGCAGCGCCCCAGGGGGCAGCACAGATACGCAGTATTTT
cdr3_aa: CASSAPGGSTDTQYF

v_call: TRBV4-1
clone_size: NA
d_call: TRBD1
j_call: TRBJ1-1
cdr3_nt: TGCGCCAGCAGCCCTACCCAGGGGGGGAACACTGAAGCTTTCTTT
cdr3_aa: CASSPTQGGNTEAFF

v_call: TRBV2
clone_size: NA
d_call: TRBD1
j_call: TRBJ2-7
cdr3_nt: TGTGCCACCCAGGGACAGGTAGACGAGCAGTACTTC
cdr3_aa: CATQGQVDEQYF

v_call: TRBV21-1
clone_size: NA
d_call: NA
j_call: TRBJ2-5
cdr3_nt: TGTGCCAGCAGGACTAGCGGGAAGCAGACCCAGTACTTC
cdr3_aa: CASRTSGKQTQYF

v_call: TRBV5-8
clone_size: once
d_call: TRBD2
j_call: TRBJ2-1
cdr3_nt: TGTGCCAGCAGTCCGGGACTAGCGGAATACAATGAGCAGTTCTTC
cdr3_aa: CASSPGLAEYNEQFF

v_call: TRBV7-8
clone_size: NA
d_call: TRBD1
j_call: TRBJ1-2
cdr3_nt: TGTGCCAGCAGCCGAACTCCGGGACAGGGACCTTTAGCTAACTATGGCTACACCTTC
cdr3_aa: CASSRTPGQGPLANYGYTF

v_call: TRBV6-1
clone_size: NA
d_call: TRBD1
j_call: TRBJ2-2
cdr3_nt: TGTGCCAGCAGAGGGACAGTTAACACCGGGGAGCTGTTTTTT
cdr3_aa: CASRGTVNTGELFF

v_call: TRBV6-6
clone_size: NA
d_call: NA
j_call: TRBJ2-6
cdr3_nt: TGTGCCAGCAGTTACTCCAGGCCTGGGGCCAACGTCCTGACTTTC
cdr3_aa: CASSYSRPGANVLTF

v_call: TRBV19
clone_size: once
d_call: TRBD2
j_call: TRBJ2-1
cdr3_nt: TGTGCCAGTAAGGTTGTAAGGCAGGGTTGGGAGGGAAGCTCCTACAATGAGCAGTTCTTC
cdr3_aa: CASKVVRQGWEGSSYNEQFF